These T cell receptor beta chains were read from a single sample in a study of blood T cell repertoires in COVID-19. The protocol was immunoSEQ multiplex PCR, while the TCRdb copy is restricted to in-frame clones and leaves out a portion. The sample yields under 85,000 clones, around 80% seen once. Input material: peripheral blood. The receptors were sampled from a man older than 75 with active or convalescent COVID-19. Both conserved end residues are trimmed from each CDR3. The D gene is left open where the match is weak. Clone size appears in some rows only: once, few, many, or a class for an expanded clone.

j_call cdr3_length d_call v_call clone_size cdr3_aa
TRBJ1-1 12 NA TRBV3-1/TRBV3-2 once ASSSDSMNTEAF
TRBJ2-5 17 TRBD2 TRBV7-6 NA ASSLAGTSATWYQETQY
TRBJ1-3 15 TRBD1 TRBV6-6 NA ASSPSPGTGGGNTIY
TRBJ1-1 11 NA TRBV7-9 NA ASSPTENTEAF
TRBJ2-3 12 NA TRBV7-2 NA ASSSPREPDTQY
TRBJ2-1 12 NA TRBV7-8 NA ASAPRVAGNEQF
TRBJ2-3 10 NA TRBV7-9 NA ASTPGRDTQY
TRBJ1-1 11 NA TRBV13 once ASSPSPNTEAF
TRBJ2-7 12 NA TRBV10-3 NA ATGIGGDTYEQY
TRBJ1-2 10 NA TRBV19 NA ASSYLGDGYT
TRBJ2-7 10 NA TRBV12-3/TRBV12-4 NA ASSRTDLEQY
TRBJ2-2 16 TRBD1 TRBV19 NA ASSISGTGLSDAGELF
TRBJ2-7 13 TRBD2 TRBV28 once ASSPSGTLSYEQY
TRBJ2-3 16 TRBD2 TRBV2 NA ASTLREEVGASTDTQY
TRBJ2-3 12 NA TRBV3-1/TRBV3-2 once ASSQVLATDTQY
TRBJ2-7 13 NA TRBV6-6 NA ASSSPDDSTYEQY
TRBJ2-1 11 NA TRBV2 NA ASTVQPYNEQF
TRBJ2-1 11 TRBD1 TRBV11-2 NA ASSLGPGQKQF
TRBJ2-7 14 TRBD2 TRBV4-2 few ASSQVASGSSYEQY
TRBJ2-3 12 TRBD2 TRBV3-1/TRBV3-2 NA ASSQVGRSDTQY
TRBJ2-3 12 NA TRBV4-2 NA ASSRDSITDTQY
TRBJ2-3 12 TRBD1 TRBV23-1 NA ASIRDRITDTQY
TRBJ2-2 13 NA TRBV9 NA ASSVKSLSPGELF
TRBJ1-1 14 TRBD1 TRBV7-9 NA ASSLASYAGQVEAF
TRBJ2-7 12 NA TRBV6-2/TRBV6-3 NA ASSLSPGYYEQY
TRBJ2-3 16 NA TRBV4-3 NA ASSQQYPSGTSTDTQY
TRBJ2-7 10 TRBD1 TRBV11-2 NA ASSLEGTGEY
TRBJ2-1 10 NA TRBV3-1/TRBV3-2 NA ASTSGMNEQF
TRBJ1-3 12 NA TRBV10-1 NA ASSDQGSGNTIY
TRBJ2-7 10 TRBD1 TRBV5-1 NA VLGTDSYEQY
TRBJ2-1 13 TRBD1 TRBV7-8 NA ASSIPGQGLDEQF
TRBJ1-5 10 TRBD1 TRBV6-1 NA ASRQGEQPQH
TRBJ1-2 11 NA TRBV7-8 NA ASSFILGESYT
TRBJ1-2 14 NA TRBV4-1 NA ASSQTQRGSLYGYT
TRBJ2-4 14 TRBD1 TRBV7-6 NA ASSPAGTGVGNIQY
TRBJ1-1 11 NA TRBV6-5 NA ASGRGVVTEAF
TRBJ1-2 14 NA TRBV4-1 NA ASSQDERAFNYGYT
TRBJ2-5 12 NA TRBV5-1 NA ASSLALGGETQY
TRBJ2-1 13 NA TRBV19 NA ASSIYGLAYNEQF
TRBJ1-4 12 NA TRBV6-5 NA ASSPTRLNEKLF
TRBJ2-7 10 NA TRBV19 NA ASSIGGLEQY
TRBJ1-2 12 NA TRBV19 few ASTRATGINGYT
TRBJ1-1 14 TRBD1 TRBV28 NA ASSSTGANLVAEAF
TRBJ2-1 12 NA TRBV4-1 NA ASSQESPGNEQF
TRBJ2-2 12 NA TRBV2 NA ASCSSGLTGELF
TRBJ1-1 12 NA TRBV7-9 NA ASSSISVNTEAF
TRBJ2-5 14 NA TRBV5-1 NA ASSWGAALSGETQY